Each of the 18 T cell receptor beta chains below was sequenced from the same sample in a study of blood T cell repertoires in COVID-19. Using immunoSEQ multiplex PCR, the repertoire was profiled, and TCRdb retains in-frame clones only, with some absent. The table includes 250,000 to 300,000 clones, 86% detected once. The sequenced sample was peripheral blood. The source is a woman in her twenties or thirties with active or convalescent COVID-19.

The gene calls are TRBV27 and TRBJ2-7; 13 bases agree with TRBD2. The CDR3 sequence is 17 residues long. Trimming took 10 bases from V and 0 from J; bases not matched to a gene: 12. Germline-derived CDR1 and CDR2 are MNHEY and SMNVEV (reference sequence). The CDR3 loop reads CAIGPSGTSGISYEQYF. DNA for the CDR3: TGTGCCATCGGCCCCTCTGGGACTAGCGGGATCTCCTACGAGCAGTACTTC.

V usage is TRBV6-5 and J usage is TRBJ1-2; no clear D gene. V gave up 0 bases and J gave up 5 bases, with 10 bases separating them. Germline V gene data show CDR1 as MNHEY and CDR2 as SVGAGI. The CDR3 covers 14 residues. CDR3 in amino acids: CASSYSSGLYGYTF. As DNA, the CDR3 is TGTGCCAGCAGTTACTCCTCCGGGTTATATGGCTACACCTTC.

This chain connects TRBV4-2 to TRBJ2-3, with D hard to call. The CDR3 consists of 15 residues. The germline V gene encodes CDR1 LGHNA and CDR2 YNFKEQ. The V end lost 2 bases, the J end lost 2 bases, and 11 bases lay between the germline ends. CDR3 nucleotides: TGTGCCAGCAGCCAATTCTACCCGAACACAGATACGCAGTATTTT. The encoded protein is CASSQFYPNTDTQYF.

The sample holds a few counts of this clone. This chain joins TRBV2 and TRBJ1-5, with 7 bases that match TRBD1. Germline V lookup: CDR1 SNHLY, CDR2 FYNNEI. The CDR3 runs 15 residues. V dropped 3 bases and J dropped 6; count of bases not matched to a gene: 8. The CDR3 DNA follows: TGTGCCAGCAGTGAGGGCAGGGGGTCCTTTCAGCCCCAGCATTTT. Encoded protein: CASSEGRGSFQPQHF.

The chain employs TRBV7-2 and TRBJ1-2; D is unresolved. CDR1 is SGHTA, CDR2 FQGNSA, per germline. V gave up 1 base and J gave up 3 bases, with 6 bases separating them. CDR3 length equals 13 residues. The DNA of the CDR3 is TGTGCCAGCAGCTTAGGGGCCTACTATGGCTACACCTTC. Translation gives CASSLGAYYGYTF.

In nucleotides, the CDR3 is TGTGCCAGCAGCTACGGAGGGACAGGGGTGAACACTGAAGCTTTCTTT. Its translation is CASSYGGTGVNTEAFF. The chain employs TRBV5-4 and TRBJ1-1; TRBD1 matches 10 bases. With V trimmed by 3 bases and J by 0 bases, 5 bases remained unmatched. The germline CDR1 and CDR2 sequences are SGHNT and YYREEE (reference sequence). This CDR3 contains 16 residues.

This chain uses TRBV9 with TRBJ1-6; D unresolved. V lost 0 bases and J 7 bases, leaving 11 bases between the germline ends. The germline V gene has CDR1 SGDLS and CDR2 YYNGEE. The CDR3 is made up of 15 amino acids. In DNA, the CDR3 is TGTGCCAGCAGCGTAGCGTCAGGCTTAAATTCACCCCTCCACTTT. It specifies CASSVASGLNSPLHF.

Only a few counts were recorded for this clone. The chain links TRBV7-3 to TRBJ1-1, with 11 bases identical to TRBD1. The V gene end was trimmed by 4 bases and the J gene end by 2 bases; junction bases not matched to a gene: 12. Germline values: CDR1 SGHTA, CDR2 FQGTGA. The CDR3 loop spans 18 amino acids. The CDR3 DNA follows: TGTGCCAGCAGCTACCCGGACAGGGGGCGGGAGGGTAACACTGAAGCTTTCTTT. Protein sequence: CASSYPDRGREGNTEAFF.

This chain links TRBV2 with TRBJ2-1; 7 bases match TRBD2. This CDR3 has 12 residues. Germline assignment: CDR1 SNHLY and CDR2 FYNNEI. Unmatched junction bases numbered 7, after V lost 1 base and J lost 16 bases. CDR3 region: CASSEGTSECFF. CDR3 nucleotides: TGTGCCAGCAGTGAAGGTACTAGCGAGTGCTTCTTC.

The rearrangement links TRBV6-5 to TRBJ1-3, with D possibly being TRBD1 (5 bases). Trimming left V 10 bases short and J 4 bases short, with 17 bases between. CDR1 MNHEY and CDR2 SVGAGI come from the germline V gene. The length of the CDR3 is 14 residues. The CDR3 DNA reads TGTGCCACCGTGGTCGGGGGAACAGGAAACACCATATATTTT. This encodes CATVVGGTGNTIYF.

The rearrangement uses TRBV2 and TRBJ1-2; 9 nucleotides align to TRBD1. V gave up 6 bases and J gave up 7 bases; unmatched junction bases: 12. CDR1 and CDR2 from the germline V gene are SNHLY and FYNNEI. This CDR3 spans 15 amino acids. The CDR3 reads CASREKTGGSSGYTF. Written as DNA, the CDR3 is TGTGCCAGCAGAGAGAAGACAGGGGGATCGAGTGGCTACACCTTC.

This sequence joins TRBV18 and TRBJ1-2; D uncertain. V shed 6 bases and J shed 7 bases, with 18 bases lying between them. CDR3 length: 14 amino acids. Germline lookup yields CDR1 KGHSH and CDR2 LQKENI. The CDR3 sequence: CASSFDGFAVGYTF. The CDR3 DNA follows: TGTGCCAGCTCTTTTGACGGGTTTGCCGTTGGCTACACCTTC.

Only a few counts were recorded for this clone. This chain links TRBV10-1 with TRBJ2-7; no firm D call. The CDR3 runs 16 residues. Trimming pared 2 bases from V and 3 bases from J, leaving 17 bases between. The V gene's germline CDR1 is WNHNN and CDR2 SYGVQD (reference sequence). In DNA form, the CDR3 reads TGCGCCAGCAGTGAGAAGGAGCTTCCGCGCGGCTACGAGCAGTACTTC. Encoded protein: CASSEKELPRGYEQYF.

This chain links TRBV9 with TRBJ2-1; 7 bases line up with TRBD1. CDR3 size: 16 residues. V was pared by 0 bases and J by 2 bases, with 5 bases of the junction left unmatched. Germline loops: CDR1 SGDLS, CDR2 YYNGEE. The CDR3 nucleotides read TGTGCCAGCAGCGTAGCGACAGGGAGAGCCTACAATGAGCAGTTCTTC. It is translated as CASSVATGRAYNEQFF.

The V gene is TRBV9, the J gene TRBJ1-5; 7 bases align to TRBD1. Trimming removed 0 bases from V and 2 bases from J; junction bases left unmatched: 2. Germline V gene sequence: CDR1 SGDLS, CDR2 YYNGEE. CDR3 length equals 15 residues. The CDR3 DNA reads TGTGCCAGCAGCGTAGACGGACAGGGCAATCAGCCCCAGCATTTT. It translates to CASSVDGQGNQPQHF.

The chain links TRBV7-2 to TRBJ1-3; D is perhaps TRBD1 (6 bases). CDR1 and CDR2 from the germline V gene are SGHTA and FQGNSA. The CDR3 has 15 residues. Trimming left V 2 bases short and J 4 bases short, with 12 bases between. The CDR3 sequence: CASSLTGQGGNTIYF. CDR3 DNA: TGTGCCAGCAGCTTAACGGGGCAGGGGGGAAACACCATATATTTT. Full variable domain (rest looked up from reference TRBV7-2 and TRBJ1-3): GAGVSQSPSNKVTEKGKDVELRCDPISGHTALYWYRQSLGQGLEFLIYFQGNSAPDKSGLPSDRFSAERTGGSVSTLTIQRTQQEDSAVYLCASSLTGQGGNTIYFGEGSWLTVV.

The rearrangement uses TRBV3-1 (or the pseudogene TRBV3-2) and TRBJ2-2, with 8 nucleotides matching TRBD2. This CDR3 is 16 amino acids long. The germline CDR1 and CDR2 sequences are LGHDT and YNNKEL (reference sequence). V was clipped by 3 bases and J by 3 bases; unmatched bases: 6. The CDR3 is CASSQIKLADTGELFF. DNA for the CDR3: TGTGCCAGCAGCCAGATTAAACTAGCGGACACCGGGGAGCTGTTTTTT.

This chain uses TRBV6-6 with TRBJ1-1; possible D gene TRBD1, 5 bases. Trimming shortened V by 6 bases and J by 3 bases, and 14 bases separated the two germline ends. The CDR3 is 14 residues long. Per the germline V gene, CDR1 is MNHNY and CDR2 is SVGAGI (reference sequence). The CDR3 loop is CASSSQGSDTEAFF. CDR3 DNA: TGTGCCAGCAGCTCTCAGGGTTCGGACACTGAAGCTTTCTTT.